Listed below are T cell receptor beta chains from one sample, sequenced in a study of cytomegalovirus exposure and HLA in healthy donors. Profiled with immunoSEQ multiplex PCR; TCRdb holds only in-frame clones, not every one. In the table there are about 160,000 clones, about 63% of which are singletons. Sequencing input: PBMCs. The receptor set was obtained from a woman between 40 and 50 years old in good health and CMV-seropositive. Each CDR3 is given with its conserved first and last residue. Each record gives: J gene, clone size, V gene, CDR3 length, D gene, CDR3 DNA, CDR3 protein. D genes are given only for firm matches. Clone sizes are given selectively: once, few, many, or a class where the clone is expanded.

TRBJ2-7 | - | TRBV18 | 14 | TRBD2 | TGTGCCAGCTCACCTACTAGCGCTGACTACGAGCAGTACTTC | CASSPTSADYEQYF
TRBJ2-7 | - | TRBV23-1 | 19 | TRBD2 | TGCGCCAGCAGCCCAACACAGCGGACTAGCGGGAACGTCTCCTACGAGCAGTACTTC | CASSPTQRTSGNVSYEQYF
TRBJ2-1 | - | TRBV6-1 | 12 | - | TGTGCCAGCAGTGAAGGAGGGGGAGTGCAGTTCTTC | CASSEGGGVQFF
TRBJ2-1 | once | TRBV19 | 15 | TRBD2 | TGTGCCAGTAGCTACGCACTAGCGGGAGGGGCTGAGCAGTTCTTC | CASSYALAGGAEQFF
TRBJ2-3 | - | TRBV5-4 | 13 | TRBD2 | TGTGCCAGCTCCGACGGGGGGAGGGATACGCAGTATTTT | CASSDGGRDTQYF
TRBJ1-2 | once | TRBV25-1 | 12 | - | TGTGCCAGCAGTGATACAGGATATGGCTACCCCTTC | CASSDTGYGYPF
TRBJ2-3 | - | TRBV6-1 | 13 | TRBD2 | TGTGCCAGCAGAGCGGGAGTCACAGATACGCAGTATTTT | CASRAGVTDTQYF
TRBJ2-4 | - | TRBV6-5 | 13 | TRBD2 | TGTGCCAGCACGCGACTAGCGGAAAACATTCAGTACTTC | CASTRLAENIQYF
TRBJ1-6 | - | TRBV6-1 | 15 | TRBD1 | TGTGCCAGCAGGGTCCGGGACAGTGGCAATTCACCCCTCCACTTT | CASRVRDSGNSPLHF
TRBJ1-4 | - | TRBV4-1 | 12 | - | TGCGCCAGCAGACAGGGTTCCGAAAAACTGTTTTTT | CASRQGSEKLFF
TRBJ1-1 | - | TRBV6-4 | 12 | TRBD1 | TGTGCCAGCAGTGACCAAACAGGGGGGGCTTTCTTT | CASSDQTGGAFF
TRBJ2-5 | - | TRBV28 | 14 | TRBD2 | TGTGCCAGCAGGATTAGCGGGAGGGGCGAGACCCAGTACTTC | CASRISGRGETQYF
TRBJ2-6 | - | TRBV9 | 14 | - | TGTGCCAGCAGCTCCGGCTCTGGGGCCAACGTCCTGACTTTC | CASSSGSGANVLTF
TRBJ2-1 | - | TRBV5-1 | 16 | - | TGCGCCAGCAGATTGGAGGGCCTAGCGCTGTACAATGAGCAGTTCTTC | CASRLEGLALYNEQFF
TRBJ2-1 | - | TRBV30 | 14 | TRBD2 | TGTGCCTGGAGTAGCGGGGGAGTACTGGGTGAGCAGTTCTTC | CAWSSGGVLGEQFF
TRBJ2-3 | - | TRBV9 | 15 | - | TGTGCCAGCAGCGGGCGTGGGGAGAACACAGATACGCAGTATTTT | CASSGRGENTDTQYF
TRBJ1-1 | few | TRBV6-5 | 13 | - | TGTGCCAGCAGTCCGGACAGCCACACTGAAGCTTTCTTT | CASSPDSHTEAFF
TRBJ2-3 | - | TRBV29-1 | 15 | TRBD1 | TGCAGCGCTATGGGGGACAGTTCGAGTCCAGATACGCAGTATTTT | CSAMGDSSSPDTQYF
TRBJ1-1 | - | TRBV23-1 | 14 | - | TGCGCCAGCAGCTTGGGGCATCCGAACACTGAAGCTTTCTTT | CASSLGHPNTEAFF
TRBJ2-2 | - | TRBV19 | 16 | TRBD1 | TGTGCCAGTATGAGAGGGGGCGCTCAGGGCACCGGGGAGCTGTTTTTT | CASMRGGAQGTGELFF
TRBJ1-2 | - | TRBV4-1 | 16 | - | TGCGCCAGCAGCCAAGCAGAACAGAACCATAACTATGGCTACACCTTC | CASSQAEQNHNYGYTF
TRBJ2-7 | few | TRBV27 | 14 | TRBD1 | TGTGCCAGCAGCGCTGGACAGGGATCCTACGAGCAGTACTTC | CASSAGQGSYEQYF
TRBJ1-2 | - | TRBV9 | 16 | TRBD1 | TGTGCCAGCAGCGTAGCGCGGGACAGAGGGGAGTATGGCTACACCTTC | CASSVARDRGEYGYTF
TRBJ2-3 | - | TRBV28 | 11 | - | TGTGCCAGCAGTTTTAGAGATACGCAGTATTTT | CASSFRDTQYF
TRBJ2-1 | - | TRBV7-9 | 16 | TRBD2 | TGTGCCAGCAGCTTCGTTAAGCGGGAGACCGACAATGAGCAGTTCTTC | CASSFVKRETDNEQFF
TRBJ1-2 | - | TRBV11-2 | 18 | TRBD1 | TGTGCCAGCAGCTTTGTCGCCGGGACAGGGGGCCGGGGAGATGGCTACACCTTC | CASSFVAGTGGRGDGYTF
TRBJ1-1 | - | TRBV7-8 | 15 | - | TGTGCCAGCAGCTTAATCGGTGGAGTGAACACTGAAGCTTTCTTT | CASSLIGGVNTEAFF
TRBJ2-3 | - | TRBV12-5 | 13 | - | TGTGCTAGTGGTTTGGTAGCGGGCGATACGCAGTATTTT | CASGLVAGDTQYF
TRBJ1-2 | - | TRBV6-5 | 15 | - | TGTGCCATTGGGGGGGTAGGGGGGAGTCACTATGGCTACACCTTC | CAIGGVGGSHYGYTF
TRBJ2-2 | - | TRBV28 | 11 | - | TGTGCCAGCACTCGCGCCGGGGAGCTGTTTTTT | CASTRAGELFF
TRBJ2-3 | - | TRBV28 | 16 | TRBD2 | TGTGCCAGCAGTCTGGGACTAGCGGGCCGCACAGATACGCAGTATTTT | CASSLGLAGRTDTQYF
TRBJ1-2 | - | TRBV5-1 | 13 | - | TGCGCCAGCAGCACCGACAGATACTATGGCTACACCTTC | CASSTDRYYGYTF